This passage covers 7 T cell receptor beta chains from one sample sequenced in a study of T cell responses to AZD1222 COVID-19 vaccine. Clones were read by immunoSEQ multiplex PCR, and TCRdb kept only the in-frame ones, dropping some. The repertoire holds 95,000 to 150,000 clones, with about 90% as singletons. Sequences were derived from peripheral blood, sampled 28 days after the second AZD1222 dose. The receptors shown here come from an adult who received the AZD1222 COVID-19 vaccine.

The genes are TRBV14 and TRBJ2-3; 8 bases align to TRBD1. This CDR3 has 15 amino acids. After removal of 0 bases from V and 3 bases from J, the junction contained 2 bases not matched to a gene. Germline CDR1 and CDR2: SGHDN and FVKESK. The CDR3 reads CASSQDTGGTDTQYF. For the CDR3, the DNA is TGTGCCAGCAGCCAAGATACAGGGGGGACAGATACGCAGTATTTT.

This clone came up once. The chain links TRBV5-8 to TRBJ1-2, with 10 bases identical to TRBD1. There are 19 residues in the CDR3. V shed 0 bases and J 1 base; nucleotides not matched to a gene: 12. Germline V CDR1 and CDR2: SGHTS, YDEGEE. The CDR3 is CASSLVFGTGDDLNYGYTF. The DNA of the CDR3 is TGTGCCAGCAGCTTGGTGTTCGGGACAGGGGACGATCTTAACTATGGCTACACCTTC.

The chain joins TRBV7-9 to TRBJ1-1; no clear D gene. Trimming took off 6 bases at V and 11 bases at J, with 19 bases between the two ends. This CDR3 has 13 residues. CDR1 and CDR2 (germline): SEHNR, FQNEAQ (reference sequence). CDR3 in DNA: TGTGCCAGCAGGACCGAGGGAACTCCGGGGGCTTTCTTT. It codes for CASRTEGTPGAFF.

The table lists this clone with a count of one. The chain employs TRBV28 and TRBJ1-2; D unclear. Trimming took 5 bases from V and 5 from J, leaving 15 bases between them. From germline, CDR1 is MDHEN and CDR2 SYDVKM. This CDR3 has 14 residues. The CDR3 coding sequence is TGTGCCAGCAGTCCCGAGTTAGGGTCTTATGGCTACACCTTC. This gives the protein CASSPELGSYGYTF.

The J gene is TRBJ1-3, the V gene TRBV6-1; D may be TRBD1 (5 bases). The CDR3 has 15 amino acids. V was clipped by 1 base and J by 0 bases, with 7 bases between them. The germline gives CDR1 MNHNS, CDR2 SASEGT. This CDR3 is CASSEVQGSGNTIYF. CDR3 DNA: TGTGCCAGCAGTGAAGTCCAGGGCTCTGGAAACACCATATATTTT.

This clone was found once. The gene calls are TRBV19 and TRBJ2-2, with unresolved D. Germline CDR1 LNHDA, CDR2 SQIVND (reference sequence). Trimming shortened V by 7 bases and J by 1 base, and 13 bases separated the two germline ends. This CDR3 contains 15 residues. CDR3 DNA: TGTGCCAGTAAGCCAACAGCAGAGAACACCGGGGAGCTGTTTTTT. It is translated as CASKPTAENTGELFF. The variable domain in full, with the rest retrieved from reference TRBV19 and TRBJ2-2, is DGGITQSPKYLFRKEGQNVTLSCEQNLNHDAMYWYRQDPGQGLRLIYYSQIVNDFQKGDIAEGYSVSREKKESFPLTVTSAQKNPTAFYLCASKPTAENTGELFFGEGSRLTVL.

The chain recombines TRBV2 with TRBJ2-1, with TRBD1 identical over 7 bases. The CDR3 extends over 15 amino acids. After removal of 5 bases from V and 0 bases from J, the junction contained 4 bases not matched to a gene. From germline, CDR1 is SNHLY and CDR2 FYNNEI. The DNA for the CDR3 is TGTGCCAGCAGTTATGGGGACAGCTCCTACAATGAGCAGTTCTTC. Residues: CASSYGDSSYNEQFF.